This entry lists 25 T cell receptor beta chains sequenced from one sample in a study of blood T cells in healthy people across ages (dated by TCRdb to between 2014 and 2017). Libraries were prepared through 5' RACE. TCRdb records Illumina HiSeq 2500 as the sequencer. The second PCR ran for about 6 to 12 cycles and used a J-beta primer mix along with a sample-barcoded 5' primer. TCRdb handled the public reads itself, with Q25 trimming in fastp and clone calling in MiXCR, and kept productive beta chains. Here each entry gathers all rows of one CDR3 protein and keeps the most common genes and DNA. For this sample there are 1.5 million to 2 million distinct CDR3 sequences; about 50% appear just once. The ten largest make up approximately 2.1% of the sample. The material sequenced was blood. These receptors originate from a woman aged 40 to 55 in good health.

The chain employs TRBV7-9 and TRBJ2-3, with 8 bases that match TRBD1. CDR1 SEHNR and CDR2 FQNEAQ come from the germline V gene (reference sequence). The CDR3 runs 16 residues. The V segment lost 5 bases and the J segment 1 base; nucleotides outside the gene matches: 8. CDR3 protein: CASSIIRGLGTDTQYF. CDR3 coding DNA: TGTGCCAGCAGCATAATCAGGGGGCTGGGCACAGATACGCAGTATTTT. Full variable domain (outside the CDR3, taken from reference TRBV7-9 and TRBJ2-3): DTGVSQNPRHKITKRGQNVTFRCDPISEHNRLYWYRQTLGQGPEFLTYFQNEAQLEKSRLLSDRFSAERPKGSFSTLEIQRTEQGDSAMYLCASSIIRGLGTDTQYFGPGTRLTVL.

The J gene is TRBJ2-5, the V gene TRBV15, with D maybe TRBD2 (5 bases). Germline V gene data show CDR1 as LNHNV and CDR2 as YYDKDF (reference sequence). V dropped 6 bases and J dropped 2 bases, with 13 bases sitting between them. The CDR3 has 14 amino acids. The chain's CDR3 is CATSLAGGQETQYF. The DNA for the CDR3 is TGTGCCACCAGTTTGGCAGGAGGACAAGAGACCCAGTACTTC.

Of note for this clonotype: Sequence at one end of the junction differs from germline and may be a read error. The CDR3 is CAGRRVGLDRYEQYF. In DNA, the CDR3 is TGTGCCGGCAGGCGGGTGGGACTAGATCGCTACGAGCAGTACTTC. The V gene is TRBV6-5, the J gene TRBJ2-4; 8 positions agree with TRBD2. The J call may not be correct, given that the DNA end is closer to TRBJ2-7. The CDR3 runs 15 residues. The germline CDR1 and CDR2 sequences are MNHEY and SVGAGI.

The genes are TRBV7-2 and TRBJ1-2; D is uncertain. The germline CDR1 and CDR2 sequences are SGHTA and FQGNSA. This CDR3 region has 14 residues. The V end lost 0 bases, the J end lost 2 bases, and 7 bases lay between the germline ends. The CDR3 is CASSLAPVNYGYTF. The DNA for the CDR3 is TGTGCCAGCAGCTTAGCACCAGTGAACTATGGCTACACCTTC.

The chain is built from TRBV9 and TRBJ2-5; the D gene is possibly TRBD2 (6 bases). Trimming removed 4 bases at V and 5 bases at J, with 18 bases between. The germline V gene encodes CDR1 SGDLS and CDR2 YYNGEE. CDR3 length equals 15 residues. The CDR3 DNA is TGTGCCAGCAGCCAGGGAGGAAGATACCGGGAGACCCAGTACTTC. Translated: CASSQGGRYRETQYF.

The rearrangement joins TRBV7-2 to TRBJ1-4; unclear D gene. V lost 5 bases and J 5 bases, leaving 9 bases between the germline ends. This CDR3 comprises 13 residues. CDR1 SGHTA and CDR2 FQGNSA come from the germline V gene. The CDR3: CASSRPTNEKLFF. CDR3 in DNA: TGTGCCAGCAGCCGACCCACGAATGAAAAACTGTTTTTT.

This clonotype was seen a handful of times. CDR3 residues: CASSSNFGANVLTF. The DNA for the CDR3 is TGTGCCAGCAGCAGCAACTTTGGGGCCAACGTCCTGACTTTC. The chain is built from TRBV3-1 and TRBJ2-6, with D unresolved. CDR3 size: 14 residues. The V end was cut by 5 bases, the J end by 3 bases, with 8 bases between. Germline CDR1 LGHDT, CDR2 YNNKEL (reference sequence).

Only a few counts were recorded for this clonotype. In DNA, the CDR3 is TGCAGTGCTAGAGAAAGACAACAGACCAAAGGCTACACCTTC. As protein: CSARERQQTKGYTF. This chain links TRBV20-1 with TRBJ1-2; no reliable D call. The ends were cut back, 0 bases at V and 8 bases at J, with 16 bases in the middle. The CDR3 consists of 14 residues. The germline V gene encodes CDR1 DFQATT and CDR2 SNEGSKA (reference sequence).

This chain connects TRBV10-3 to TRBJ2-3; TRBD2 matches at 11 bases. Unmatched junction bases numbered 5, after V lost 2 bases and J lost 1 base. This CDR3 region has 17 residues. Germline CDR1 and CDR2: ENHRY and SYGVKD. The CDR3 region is CAISEPKTSGGTDTQYF. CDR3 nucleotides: TGTGCCATCAGTGAGCCAAAGACTAGCGGGGGCACAGATACGCAGTATTTT.

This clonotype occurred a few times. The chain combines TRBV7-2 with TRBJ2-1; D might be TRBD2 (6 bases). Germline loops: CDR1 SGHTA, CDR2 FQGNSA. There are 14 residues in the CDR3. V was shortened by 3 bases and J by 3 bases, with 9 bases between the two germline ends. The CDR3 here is CASSFQRVYNEQFF. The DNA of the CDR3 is TGTGCCAGCAGCTTTCAGCGGGTCTACAATGAGCAGTTCTTC.

The CDR3 loop is CSAAPQRGFAETQYF. The CDR3 region has the DNA TGCAGTGCTGCCCCCCAGCGGGGGTTTGCAGAGACCCAGTACTTC. This sequence joins TRBV20-1 and TRBJ2-5; the match to TRBD2 covers 8 bases. J gave up 4 bases and V 5 bases, and 12 bases lay outside the gene matches. Germline-derived CDR1 and CDR2 are DFQATT and SNEGSKA (reference sequence). The CDR3 extends over 15 amino acids.

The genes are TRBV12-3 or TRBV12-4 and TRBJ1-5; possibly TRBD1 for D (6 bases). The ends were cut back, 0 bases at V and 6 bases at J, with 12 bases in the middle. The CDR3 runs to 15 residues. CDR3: CASSLAVGGSQPQHF. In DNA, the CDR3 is TGTGCCAGCAGTTTAGCTGTAGGGGGGAGTCAGCCCCAGCATTTT.

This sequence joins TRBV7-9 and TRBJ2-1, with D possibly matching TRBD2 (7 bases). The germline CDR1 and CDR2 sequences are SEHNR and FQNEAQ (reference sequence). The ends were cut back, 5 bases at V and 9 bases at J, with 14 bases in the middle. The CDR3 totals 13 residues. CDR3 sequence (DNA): TGTGCCAGCAGCCCCCCCGGGGGGCGTGAGCAGTTCTTC. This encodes CASSPPGGREQFF.

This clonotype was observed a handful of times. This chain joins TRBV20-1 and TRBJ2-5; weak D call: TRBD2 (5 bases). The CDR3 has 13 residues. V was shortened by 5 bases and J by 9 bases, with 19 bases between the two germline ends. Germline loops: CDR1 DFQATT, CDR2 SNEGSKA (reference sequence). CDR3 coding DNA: TGCAGTGCTTTCCACGGTCGAACAGCGGCCCAGTACTTC. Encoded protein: CSAFHGRTAAQYF.

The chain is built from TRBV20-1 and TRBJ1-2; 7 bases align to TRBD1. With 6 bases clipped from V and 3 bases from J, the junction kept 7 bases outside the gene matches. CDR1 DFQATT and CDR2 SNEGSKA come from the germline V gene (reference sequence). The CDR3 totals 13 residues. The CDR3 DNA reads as TGCAGTGCCTTAGGGACAGACTACTATGGCTACACCTTC. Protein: CSALGTDYYGYTF.

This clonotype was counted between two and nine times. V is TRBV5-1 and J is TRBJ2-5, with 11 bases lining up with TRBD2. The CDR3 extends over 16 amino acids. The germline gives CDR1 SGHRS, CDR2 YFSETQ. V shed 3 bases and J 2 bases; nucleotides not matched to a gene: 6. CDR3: CASSWAPSGGQETQYF. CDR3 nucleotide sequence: TGCGCCAGCAGCTGGGCTCCTAGCGGGGGGCAAGAGACCCAGTACTTC.

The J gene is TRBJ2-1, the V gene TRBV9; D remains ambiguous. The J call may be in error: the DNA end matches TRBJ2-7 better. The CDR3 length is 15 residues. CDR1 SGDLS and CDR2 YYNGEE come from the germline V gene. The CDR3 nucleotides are TGTGCCAGCAGCGTAGCCCAGATATCCTACAATGAGCAGTACTTC. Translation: CASSVAQISYNEQYF.

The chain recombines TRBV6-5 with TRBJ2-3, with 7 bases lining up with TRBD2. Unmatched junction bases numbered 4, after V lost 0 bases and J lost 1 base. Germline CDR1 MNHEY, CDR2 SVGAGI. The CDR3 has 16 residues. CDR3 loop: CASSYSTGGGTDTQYF. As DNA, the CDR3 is TGTGCCAGCAGTTACTCGACGGGAGGCGGCACAGATACGCAGTATTTT.

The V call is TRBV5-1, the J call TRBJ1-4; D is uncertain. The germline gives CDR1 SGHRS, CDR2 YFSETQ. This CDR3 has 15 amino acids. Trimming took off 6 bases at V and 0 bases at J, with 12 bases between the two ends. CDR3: CASTGSLATNEKLFF. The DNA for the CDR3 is TGCGCCAGCACAGGCAGCCTTGCAACTAATGAAAAACTGTTTTTT.

The CDR3 sequence is CSARKRDKSYEQYF. The CDR3 DNA reads TGCAGTGCTAGAAAGCGGGACAAATCCTACGAGCAGTACTTC. The chain combines TRBV20-1 with TRBJ2-7; D might be TRBD2 (7 bases). With 2 bases removed from V and 1 base from J, the gap between germline ends came to 12 bases. CDR1 is DFQATT and CDR2 is SNEGSKA in the germline V gene (reference sequence). CDR3 length: 14 amino acids.

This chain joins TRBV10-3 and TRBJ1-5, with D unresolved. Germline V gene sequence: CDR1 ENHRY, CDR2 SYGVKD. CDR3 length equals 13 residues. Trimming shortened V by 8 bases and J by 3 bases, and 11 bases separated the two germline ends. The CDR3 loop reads CAIGPADNQPQHF. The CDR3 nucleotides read TGTGCCATCGGACCAGCGGACAATCAGCCCCAGCATTTT.

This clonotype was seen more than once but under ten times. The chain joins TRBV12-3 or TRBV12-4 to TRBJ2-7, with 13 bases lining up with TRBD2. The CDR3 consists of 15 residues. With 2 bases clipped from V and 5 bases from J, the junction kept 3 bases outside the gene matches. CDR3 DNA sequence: TGTGCCAGCAGTTTAAGGACTAGCGGGGGCAACGAGCAGTACTTC. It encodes CASSLRTSGGNEQYF.

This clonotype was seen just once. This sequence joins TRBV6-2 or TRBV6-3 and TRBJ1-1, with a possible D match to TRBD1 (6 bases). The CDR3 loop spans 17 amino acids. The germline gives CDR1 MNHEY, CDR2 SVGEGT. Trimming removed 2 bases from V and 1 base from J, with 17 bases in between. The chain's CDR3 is CASSYPQVWGPNTEAFF. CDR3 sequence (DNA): TGTGCCAGCAGTTACCCCCAAGTATGGGGGCCGAACACTGAAGCTTTCTTT.

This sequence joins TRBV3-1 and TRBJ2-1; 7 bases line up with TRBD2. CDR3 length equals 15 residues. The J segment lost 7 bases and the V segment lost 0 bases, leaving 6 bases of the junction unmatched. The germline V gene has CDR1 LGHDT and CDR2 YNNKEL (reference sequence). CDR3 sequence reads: CASSQDRPGLNEQFF. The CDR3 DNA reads TGTGCCAGCAGCCAAGACCGACCGGGACTAAATGAGCAGTTCTTC.

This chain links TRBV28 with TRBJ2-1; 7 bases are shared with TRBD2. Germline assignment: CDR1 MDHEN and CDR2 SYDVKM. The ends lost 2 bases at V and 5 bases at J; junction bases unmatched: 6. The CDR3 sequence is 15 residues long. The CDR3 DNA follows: TGTGCCAGCAGTTTAAGCGGGGCCAAGCACAATGAGCAGTTCTTC. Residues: CASSLSGAKHNEQFF.